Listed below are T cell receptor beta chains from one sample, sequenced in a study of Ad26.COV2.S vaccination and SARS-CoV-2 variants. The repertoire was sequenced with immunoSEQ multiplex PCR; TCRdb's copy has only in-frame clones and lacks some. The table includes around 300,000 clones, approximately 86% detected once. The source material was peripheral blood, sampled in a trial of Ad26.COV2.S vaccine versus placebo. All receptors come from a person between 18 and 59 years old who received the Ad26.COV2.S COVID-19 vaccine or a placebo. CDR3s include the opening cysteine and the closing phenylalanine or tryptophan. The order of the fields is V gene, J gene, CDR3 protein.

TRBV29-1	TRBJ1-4	CSVEDRFGGEKLFF
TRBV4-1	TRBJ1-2	CASSQGPTYGYTF
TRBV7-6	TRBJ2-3	CASSLGLAGADTQYF
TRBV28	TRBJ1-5	CASSWGRSNQPQHF
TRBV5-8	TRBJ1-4	CASSLAYDIQPSTNEKLFF
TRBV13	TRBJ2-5	CASSLGRGGQETQYF
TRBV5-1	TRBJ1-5	CASSLASGDQPQHF
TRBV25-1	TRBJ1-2	CASSEAAQGYTF
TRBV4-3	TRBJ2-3	CASSQDTSGGLADTQYF
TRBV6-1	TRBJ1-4	CASSELLGGLSTNEKLFF
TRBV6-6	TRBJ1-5	CASSTVRGRSNQPQHF
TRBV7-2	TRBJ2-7	CASSAGGVSYEQYF
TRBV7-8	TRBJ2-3	CASRRGQGIDTQYF
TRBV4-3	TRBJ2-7	CASSLRLTSTHEQYF
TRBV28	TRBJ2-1	CASSPRRGTSYNEQFF
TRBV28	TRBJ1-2	CASSSGQGYGYTF
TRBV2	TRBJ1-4	CASLWTGNEKLFF
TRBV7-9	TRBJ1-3	CASSRQGGNPGNTIYF
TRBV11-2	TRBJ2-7	CASGRQTYEQYF
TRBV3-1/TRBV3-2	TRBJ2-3	CASSQEGWGTDTQYF
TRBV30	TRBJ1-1	CAWSVLYVEAFF
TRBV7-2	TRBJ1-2	CASGVGFAAGYGYTF
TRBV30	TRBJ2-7	CAWSAPGAGALFQQYF
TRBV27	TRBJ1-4	CASSWQGGNEKLFF
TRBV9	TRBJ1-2	CASSESGQVYGYTF
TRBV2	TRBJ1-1	CASSKDILNTEAFF
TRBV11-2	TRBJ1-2	CASSPQGTGGVVGYTF
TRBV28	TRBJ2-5	CASSQYQGTETQYF
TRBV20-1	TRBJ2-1	CSASSYEQFF
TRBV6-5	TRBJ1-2	CASSLIGGGGYTF
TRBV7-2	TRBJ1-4	CASSLTGTGPEKLFF
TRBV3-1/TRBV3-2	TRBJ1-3	CASRETGTGNTIYF
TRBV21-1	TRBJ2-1	CASSLSRASREYEQFF
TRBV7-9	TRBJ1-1	CASLIIGVNTEAFF
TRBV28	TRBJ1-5	CASGPQAHKPQHF
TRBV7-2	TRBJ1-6	CASSLIYSPLHF
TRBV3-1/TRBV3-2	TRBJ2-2	CASSQVSQGANTGELFF
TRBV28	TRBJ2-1	CASETAGVLRNEQFF
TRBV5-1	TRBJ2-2	CASSLPDGGVTGELFF
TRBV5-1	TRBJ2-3	CASSLGLAAYTDTQYF
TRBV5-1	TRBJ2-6	CASSFAATSGANVLTF
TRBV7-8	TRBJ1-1	CASSLTPGDTEAFF
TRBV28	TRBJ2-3	CASSGGAPYTDTQYF
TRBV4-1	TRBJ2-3	CASSQGGAVWTDTQYF
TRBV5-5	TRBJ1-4	CASSHPLDSPNEKLFF
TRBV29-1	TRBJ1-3	CSVELGLGNTIYF
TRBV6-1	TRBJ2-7	CASSESSSYEQYF
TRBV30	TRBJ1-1	CAWSVDRGGIGFF
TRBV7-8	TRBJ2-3	CASSYIRLAGGPIRTDTQYF